Presented here are 8 T cell receptor beta chains from one specimen sequenced in a study of glioma-infiltrating T cells (dated by TCRdb to the mid-2010s). Sequenced on an Illumina MiSeq. The iRepertoire nested amplicon-rescue multiplex PCR (arm-PCR) platform was used to amplify TCR alpha and beta CDR3 regions from RNA. TCRdb handled the public reads itself, with Q25 trimming in fastp and clone calling in MiXCR, and kept productive beta chains. Under each unique CDR3 protein, matching rows form one entry showing the most common genes and DNA. Within this sample are 90,000 to 110,000 distinct CDR3 sequences, with 20% to 25% of them counted one time only. The ten largest clones take up just under 35% of the sample. Specimen: glioma tissue, nonneoplastic brain tissue, or PBMCs (not recorded which). The source of these receptors is a human donor with low-grade glioma or glioblastoma, undergoing nonglioma brain surgery, or in good health (not recorded which).

The rearrangement links TRBV4-2 to TRBJ2-1, with 7 bases fitting TRBD1. This CDR3 comprises 15 residues. The V and J ends lost 1 base and 6 bases, in that order; junction bases with no gene match: 6. Germline CDR1 reads LGHNA; CDR2 reads YNFKEQ. CDR3 residues: CASSQVTGFGNEQFF. CDR3 bases: TGTGCCAGCAGCCAAGTGACAGGGTTTGGCAATGAGCAGTTCTTC.

With regard to this clonotype: The junction and the germline gene differ at one end; a read error may be behind it. This sequence joins TRBV20-1 and TRBJ1-2, with D unclear. This CDR3 contains 17 residues. CDR1 DFQATT and CDR2 SNEGSKA come from the germline V gene (reference sequence). The CDR3 here is CSAGDKRTDGIFYGYTF. The CDR3 bases are TGCAGTGCTGGAGATAAAAGAACGGACGGAATCTTCTATGGCTACACCTTC.

This clonotype appeared many times. The rearrangement links TRBV27 to TRBJ2-7, with 8 bases identical to TRBD1. From germline, CDR1 is MNHEY and CDR2 SMNVEV (reference sequence). With 5 bases clipped from V and 0 bases from J, the junction kept 9 bases outside the gene matches. The CDR3 sequence is 16 residues long. For the CDR3, the DNA is TGTGCCAGCAGTCCGAGGGACAGGCCGATCTCCTACGAGCAGTACTTC. It specifies CASSPRDRPISYEQYF.

About this clonotype itself: Since a much larger clone is just one base distant, this may be a read error. CDR3 in DNA: TGTGCCTCTCTAGGAATGGGCCAAGGGGGCTACACCTTC. Its protein is CASLGMGQGGYTF. V is TRBV3-1 and J is TRBJ1-2; D remains ambiguous. V lost 11 bases, J lost 8 bases, and 21 bases lay in between. Germline lookup yields CDR1 LGHDT and CDR2 YNNKEL (reference sequence). The CDR3 extends over 13 amino acids.

In its sample, this clonotype was seen many times. The chain joins TRBV4-3 to TRBJ1-3, with D perhaps matching TRBD1 (6 bases). The V end lost 3 bases, the J end lost 3 bases, and 9 bases lay between the germline ends. This CDR3 contains 14 residues. CDR1 LGHNA and CDR2 YSLEER come from the germline V gene. The CDR3 reads CASSHRDIGNTIYF. In DNA, the CDR3 is TGCGCCAGCAGCCATAGGGACATTGGAAACACCATATATTTT.

Details on this clonotype: The junction departs from germline at one end; a sequencing error may be responsible. The V call is TRBV29-1, the J call TRBJ1-1; 9 nucleotides agree with TRBD1. The CDR3 spans 13 residues. Germline loops: CDR1 SQVTM, CDR2 ANQGSEA. The CDR3 region is CSEGQGANTGAFF. Here the CDR3 DNA reads TGCAGCGAGGGACAGGGTGCGAACACTGGAGCTTTCTTT.

As concerns this clonotype: This clone may be a read error of a much larger clone one base away. The chain uses TRBV7-2 and TRBJ2-7, with TRBD1 as a possible D gene (5 bases). CDR1 and CDR2 from the germline V gene are SGHTA and FQGNSA. Trimming shortened V by 5 bases and J by 2 bases, and 10 bases separated the two germline ends. CDR3 length equals 13 residues. CDR3 nucleotide sequence: TGTGCCAGCAGCCGGACACCGGCCTACGAGCAGTACTTC. Protein: CASSRTPAYEQYF.

CDR3 DNA: TGTGCCAGCAGTTGGAGCCGGGACAGCTACGAGCAGTACTTC. It is translated as CASSWSRDSYEQYF. The V call is TRBV27, the J call TRBJ2-7; 7 nucleotides agree with TRBD1. With 4 bases clipped from V and 3 bases from J, the junction kept 6 bases outside the gene matches. The germline V gene has CDR1 MNHEY and CDR2 SMNVEV (reference sequence). This CDR3 contains 14 residues.